A single sample is the source of the 17 T cell receptor beta chains below, sequenced in a study of blood T cell repertoires in COVID-19. Profiling relied on immunoSEQ multiplex PCR, and the TCRdb table lists in-frame clones only, not all of them. In the table there are almost 400,000 clones, more than 70% of which are singletons. Material: peripheral blood. These TCRs come from a woman aged 55-69 years with COVID-19, enrolled during active disease.

The genes are TRBV29-1 and TRBJ2-5, with D possibly matching TRBD1 (5 bases). The CDR3 length is 13 residues. The germline CDR1 and CDR2 sequences are SQVTM and ANQGSEA. Between the trimmed V and J ends, which lost 3 bases and 4 bases, there was a span of 12 bases. In DNA form, the CDR3 reads TGCAGCGTTGAGGGCGACAGTCGAGAGACCCAGTACTTC. Encoded protein: CSVEGDSRETQYF.

The chain carries TRBV6-5 and TRBJ2-5; 10 positions agree with TRBD1. The CDR3 is made up of 15 amino acids. Trimming removed 6 bases from V and 1 base from J; junction bases left unmatched: 5. Germline CDR1 MNHEY, CDR2 SVGAGI. CDR3 coding DNA: TGTGCCAGCAGACCCTGGACAGGGGGCCAAGAGACCCAGTACTTC. This encodes CASRPWTGGQETQYF.

This sequence joins TRBV10-3 and TRBJ1-2, with 7 bases fitting TRBD1. This CDR3 spans 19 amino acids. From germline, CDR1 is ENHRY and CDR2 SYGVKD. The J segment lost 2 bases and the V segment lost 0 bases, leaving 15 bases of the junction unmatched. CDR3 amino acids: CAISESWSSGTDKNYGYTF. DNA for the CDR3: TGTGCCATCAGTGAGTCGTGGTCATCCGGGACAGATAAAAACTATGGCTACACCTTC.

CDR3 protein: CASSLEYLSETQYF. In DNA, the CDR3 is TGTGCCAGCAGCTTGGAATATTTGTCAGAGACCCAGTACTTC. The chain has TRBV5-5 and TRBJ2-5, with D hard to call. CDR1 is SGHKS, CDR2 YYEKEE, per germline (reference sequence). The CDR3 has 14 residues. V shed 0 bases and J shed 4 bases, with 10 bases lying between them.

This chain links TRBV25-1 with TRBJ2-1; 7 bases are a match to TRBD1. The junction had 12 bases not matched to a gene; V was cut back by 6 bases and J by 7 bases. This CDR3 has 15 residues. Germline values: CDR1 MGHDK, CDR2 SYGVNS. The CDR3 bases are TGTGCCAGCAGCTCCAGGCAGGGGGATCGGAATGAGCAGTTCTTC. Translating gives CASSSRQGDRNEQFF.

The chain recombines TRBV5-6 with TRBJ2-7; perhaps TRBD2 as D (5 bases). This CDR3 is 13 amino acids long. Between the trimmed V and J ends, which lost 2 bases and 1 base, there was a span of 7 bases. Germline CDR1 and CDR2: SGHDT and YYEEEE. CDR3 residues: CASSFSGSYEQYF. For the CDR3, the DNA is TGTGCCAGCAGCTTCAGCGGATCCTACGAGCAGTACTTC.

This chain uses TRBV6-5 with TRBJ1-2; 7 nucleotides align to TRBD1. The CDR3 totals 14 residues. Germline assignment: CDR1 MNHEY and CDR2 SVGAGI. The junction had 6 bases not matched to a gene; V was cut back by 4 bases and J by 4 bases. The CDR3 DNA reads TGTGCCAGCAGTTTCCTGGGACAGATCTATGGCTACACCTTC. It codes for CASSFLGQIYGYTF.

The chain carries TRBV27 and TRBJ1-3; possible D gene TRBD1, 5 bases. CDR1 is MNHEY and CDR2 is SMNVEV in the germline V gene (reference sequence). The CDR3 totals 14 residues. The germline V and J ends were trimmed by 5 bases and 3 bases, with 11 bases remaining between them. The CDR3 here is CASSITGVGNTIYF. The CDR3 DNA is TGTGCCAGCAGTATAACAGGCGTTGGAAACACCATATATTTT.

Comment on this clone: Other nucleotide sequences from this sample produce the same CDR3. This sequence joins TRBV12-3 or TRBV12-4 and TRBJ1-3; D not certain. With 3 bases removed from V and 0 bases from J, the gap between germline ends came to 3 bases. The CDR3 consists of 13 residues. CDR3 DNA sequence: TGTGCCAGCAGTTTCGGCTCTGGAAACACCATATATTTT. Amino acid sequence: CASSFGSGNTIYF.

The gene calls are TRBV5-5 and TRBJ1-2; 8 positions agree with TRBD1. CDR1 is SGHKS and CDR2 is YYEKEE in the germline V gene (reference sequence). This CDR3 region has 15 residues. The junction had 6 bases not matched to a gene; V was cut back by 0 bases and J by 5 bases. The CDR3: CASSLDPGGSYGYTF. The CDR3 region has the DNA TGTGCCAGCAGCTTGGATCCAGGGGGCTCTTATGGCTACACCTTC.

V is TRBV28 and J is TRBJ1-6; maybe TRBD1 (6 bases). The CDR3 loop spans 20 amino acids. Germline CDR1 and CDR2: MDHEN and SYDVKM. V gave up 5 bases and J gave up 0 bases, with 23 bases separating them. DNA for the CDR3: TGTGCCAGCAGTACACCTTCGGGATTGAGGGGGAGCTCCTATAATTCACCCCTCCACTTT. It is translated as CASSTPSGLRGSSYNSPLHF.

J is TRBJ2-7 and V is TRBV3-1 (or the pseudogene TRBV3-2); maybe TRBD1 (6 bases). V lost 1 base and J 7 bases, leaving 11 bases between the germline ends. CDR1 LGHDT and CDR2 YNNKEL come from the germline V gene (reference sequence). The CDR3 runs to 13 residues. The CDR3 nucleotides read TGTGCCAGCAGCCAAGGGGGAACAGGGGAGCAGTACTTC. The encoded protein is CASSQGGTGEQYF.

V is TRBV7-3 and J is TRBJ2-3; 11 nucleotides line up with TRBD2. The CDR3 spans 15 residues. V dropped 3 bases and J dropped 4; count of bases not matched to a gene: 3. Germline CDR1 SGHTA, CDR2 FQGTGA. CDR3 nucleotides: TGTGCCAGCAGCTTTAGCGGGGGGGCCCCAGATACGCAGTATTTT. Its protein is CASSFSGGAPDTQYF.

The rearrangement links TRBV7-7 to TRBJ2-5, with 7 nucleotides matching TRBD1. Trimming removed 8 bases from V and 3 bases from J; junction bases left unmatched: 12. The CDR3 contains 15 residues. CDR1 is SSHAT, CDR2 FNYEAQ, per germline (reference sequence). For the CDR3, the DNA is TGTGCCAGCGGGGGACAGTTCGGGCTAGAAGAGACCCAGTACTTC. Translated, it gives CASGGQFGLEETQYF.

This chain links TRBV9 with TRBJ1-2; TRBD1 aligns across 7 bases. V was pared by 1 base and J by 2 bases, with 2 bases of the junction left unmatched. Germline-derived CDR1 and CDR2 are SGDLS and YYNGEE. This CDR3 comprises 14 residues. The CDR3 sequence is CASSVMGQNYGYTF. As DNA, the CDR3 is TGTGCCAGCAGCGTAATGGGACAGAACTATGGCTACACCTTC. Variable domain in full (rest from reference TRBV9 and TRBJ1-2): DSGVTQTPKHLITATGQRVTLRCSPRSGDLSVYWYQQSLDQGLQFLIQYYNGEERAKGNILERFSAQQFPDLHSELNLSSLELGDSALYFCASSVMGQNYGYTFGSGTRLTVV.

The genes are TRBV21-1 and TRBJ1-5; the D segment call TRBD1 is taken from the table without a DNA check. TRBV21-1 is recorded as a pseudogene. CDR3 length: 19 residues. The CDR3 DNA is TGTGCCAGCAGCCATATAAGGGACAGGGGCTTGGGGAGCAATCAGCCCCAGCATTTT. Translated: CASSHIRDRGLGSNQPQHF.

This sequence joins TRBV7-9 and TRBJ2-1; 9 bases are a match to TRBD1. The CDR3 runs 14 residues. V trimming: 3 bases; J trimming: 8 bases; junction bases outside the gene matches: 5. Germline V CDR1 and CDR2: SEHNR, FQNEAQ (reference sequence). CDR3 coding DNA: TGTGCCAGCAGCTTCGGACAGGGGTCGGATGAGCAGTTCTTC. This gives the protein CASSFGQGSDEQFF. The variable domain in full, with the rest retrieved from reference TRBV7-9 and TRBJ2-1, is DTGVSQNPRHKITKRGQNVTFRCDPISEHNRLYWYRQTLGQGPEFLTYFQNEAQLEKSRLLSDRFSAERPKGSFSTLEIQRTEQGDSAMYLCASSFGQGSDEQFFGPGTRLTVL.